Listed below are T cell receptor beta chains from one sample, sequenced in a study of CD8 T cells in Susac syndrome. TCRdb re-derived calls from the immunoSEQ multiplex PCR reads in MiXCR, one entry per CDR3 protein. The sample has a few hundred thousand distinct CDR3 sequences; approximately 95% are singletons. Specimen: CD4+ T cells from PBMCs. These receptors all stem from a human donor with multiple sclerosis. Each CDR3 is given with its conserved first and last residue. D genes are given only for firm matches. Size is omitted from some rows. Given values are once, few, many or a class for expanded clones.

DNA | CDR3 | J | D | size | V
TGTGCCAGTAACGGCTATGAGGATACTGAAGCTTTCTTT | CASNGYEDTEAFF | TRBJ1-1 | - | - | TRBV19
TGTGCCAGCAGCCAAGAAGCTCGCGGGAGATTTGACAATGAGCAGTTCTTC | CASSQEARGRFDNEQFF | TRBJ2-1 | TRBD2 | - | TRBV3-1
TGCAGCGTTGGTGGTGGGGGATCGGACACTGAAGCTTTCTTT | CSVGGGGSDTEAFF | TRBJ1-1 | - | - | TRBV29-1
TGTGCCAGCAGCCCCTCTTTAACAGGGGCCTACGAGCAGTACTTC | CASSPSLTGAYEQYF | TRBJ2-7 | TRBD1 | once | TRBV28
TGTGCCACCCAGTCCCTAGCGGGCGGCTACACCTTC | CATQSLAGGYTF | TRBJ1-2 | - | - | TRBV28
TGTGCCAGCAGCCGGACAGACACTAGCACAGATACGCAGTATTTT | CASSRTDTSTDTQYF | TRBJ2-3 | - | - | TRBV5-6
TGCAGTGCTAGGAGTTGGCGGGAGAACACTGAAGCTTTCTTT | CSARSWRENTEAFF | TRBJ1-1 | - | - | TRBV20-1
TGTGCCAGCAGACCCAACCTCGGGGGGCACCACGAGCAGTACTTC | CASRPNLGGHHEQYF | TRBJ2-7 | - | - | TRBV12-3/TRBV12-4
TGCAGCGTCCCTTACCGGAGTCGAGGGTACAATGAGCAGTTCTTC | CSVPYRSRGYNEQFF | TRBJ2-1 | - | - | TRBV29-1
TGTGCCTGGAGGATGGGACAGCGGTATGGCTACACCTTC | CAWRMGQRYGYTF | TRBJ1-2 | TRBD1 | - | TRBV30
TGTGCCAGCAGTTTAAGCGGGATCCCCTACGAGCAGTACTTC | CASSLSGIPYEQYF | TRBJ2-7 | TRBD2 | - | TRBV27
TGTGCCAGCAGCTCCAGGTACTCTGGAAACACCATATATTTT | CASSSRYSGNTIYF | TRBJ1-3 | - | - | TRBV9
TGTGCCAGCAGCCCGGGACTAGCACGGACAGATACGCAGTATTTT | CASSPGLARTDTQYF | TRBJ2-3 | TRBD2 | - | TRBV5-4
TGTGCCATCTTCCTTCTTCAGAGCTCCTACAATGAGCAGTTCTTC | CAIFLLQSSYNEQFF | TRBJ2-1 | - | - | TRBV10-3
TGTGCCAGCAGCGCGAGCGGGAGGGCCGATAAGTTGTGGAATGAGCAGTTCTTC | CASSASGRADKLWNEQFF | TRBJ2-1 | TRBD2 | - | TRBV6-1
TGCAGTGCTAGTGGCCCTTCCGCTGGCACAGATACGCAGTATTTT | CSASGPSAGTDTQYF | TRBJ2-3 | - | - | TRBV20-1
TGTGCCAGCAGCCGGCGACTAGCGGGGCAAGAGACCCAGTACTTC | CASSRRLAGQETQYF | TRBJ2-5 | TRBD2 | - | TRBV3-1
TGTGCCAGCAGGACAGGGGGAGAGACCCAGTACTTC | CASRTGGETQYF | TRBJ2-5 | TRBD1 | once | TRBV12-3/TRBV12-4
TGTGCCAGCAGCCAAGCTAGCGCACCGGGTTCGGATTTT | CASSQASAPGSDF | TRBJ1-3 | - | - | TRBV3-1
TGTGCCAGCAGTCTACAGTCCAACTATGGCTACACCTTC | CASSLQSNYGYTF | TRBJ1-2 | - | once | TRBV12-3/TRBV12-4
TGCAGCGCCAAGGGGGGGAACTGGGAGACCCAGTACTTC | CSAKGGNWETQYF | TRBJ2-5 | - | - | TRBV29-1
TGCAGCGTTGATAAGCTTTCCTCCTACAATGAGCAGTTCTTC | CSVDKLSSYNEQFF | TRBJ2-1 | - | - | TRBV29-1
TGTGCCATCAGCGGACAGCGGAGCGAGCAGTACTTC | CAISGQRSEQYF | TRBJ2-7 | - | once | TRBV10-3
TGCAGTGCCCCCGGGATACCATACGAGCAGTACTTC | CSAPGIPYEQYF | TRBJ2-7 | - | - | TRBV20-1
TGCAGCGCTGGAGGGTGGTCCCGGGACACGAGTAGGGACTATGGCTACACCTTC | CSAGGWSRDTSRDYGYTF | TRBJ1-2 | - | - | TRBV29-1
TGTGCCAGCTCACCTGTGACCGTGGGAGAGACCCAGTACTTC | CASSPVTVGETQYF | TRBJ2-5 | - | once | TRBV18
TGTGCCAGCAGTGAGCCCAGCGGGGAGACCCAGTACTTC | CASSEPSGETQYF | TRBJ2-5 | - | - | TRBV2
TGTGCCATCAGTGAGGAGGCGATAGCGGGGAAAGAGACCCAGTACTTC | CAISEEAIAGKETQYF | TRBJ2-5 | TRBD2 | - | TRBV10-3
TGTGCCAGCAGCTTAGTAGGACGGTACACTGAAGCTTTCTTT | CASSLVGRYTEAFF | TRBJ1-1 | - | - | TRBV7-9
TGCAGTGCTAGAGTCAGGACAGCTACCTACGAGCAGTACTTC | CSARVRTATYEQYF | TRBJ2-7 | - | - | TRBV20-1
TGTGCCAGCAGCCATGGGGGTAGGGGGAGTCAGCCCCAGCATTTT | CASSHGGRGSQPQHF | TRBJ1-5 | - | - | TRBV3-1
TGTGCCAGCAGCCCAGGGGCTGGAAACACCATATATTTT | CASSPGAGNTIYF | TRBJ1-3 | - | - | TRBV12-3/TRBV12-4
TGCGCCAGCAGCCAAGGCCGGCTAGCGGGGTACTACGAGCAGTACTTC | CASSQGRLAGYYEQYF | TRBJ2-7 | TRBD2 | - | TRBV4-1
TGTGCCTGGACAGGGGGCTGGGAGCAGTTCTTC | CAWTGGWEQFF | TRBJ2-1 | TRBD1 | - | TRBV30
TGTGCCAGCAAGGGGGCTGCGGCGGGAGAGACCCAGTACTTC | CASKGAAAGETQYF | TRBJ2-5 | TRBD1 | - | TRBV6-5
TGTGCCAGCAGTGGTGGGGGGAGGGAACAGTTCTTC | CASSGGGREQFF | TRBJ2-1 | TRBD2 | - | TRBV2
TGTGCCAGCAGCCAGAGGGGGGACAGTTATGGCTACACCTTC | CASSQRGDSYGYTF | TRBJ1-2 | TRBD1 | - | TRBV7-8
TGTGCCAGCAGAGATTGGACAGGGGGATTCTACGAGCAGTACTTC | CASRDWTGGFYEQYF | TRBJ2-7 | TRBD1 | once | TRBV6-2/TRBV6-3
TGTGCCTGGAGTGCCCGATCACAAGAGACCCAGTACTTC | CAWSARSQETQYF | TRBJ2-5 | - | - | TRBV30
TGTGCCAGCAGCTTTGGGACAGGTTCTTTCAATGAGCAGTTCTTC | CASSFGTGSFNEQFF | TRBJ2-1 | TRBD1 | - | TRBV5-4
TGCGCCAGCATAGGCAGGACAGACAATGAGCAGTTCTTC | CASIGRTDNEQFF | TRBJ2-1 | - | - | TRBV23-1
TGTGCCAGCAGCACCGACTTCCCAGGGGGCACTGAAGCTTTCTTT | CASSTDFPGGTEAFF | TRBJ1-1 | TRBD1 | once | TRBV12-3/TRBV12-4
TGTGCCAGCAGCCAGATGCGGGGCTACAATGAGCAGTTCTTC | CASSQMRGYNEQFF | TRBJ2-1 | - | - | TRBV3-1
TGTGCCAGCAGTGAATTGGGCACTAGTTCGCGAGAGACCCAGTACTTC | CASSELGTSSRETQYF | TRBJ2-5 | - | - | TRBV25-1
TGCAGCGGGGGACCCACGACTAGCGGGGGCACAGATACGCAGTATTTT | CSGGPTTSGGTDTQYF | TRBJ2-3 | TRBD2 | - | TRBV29-1
TGTGCCAGCAGTCCCGAGGGACTAGCGTTTTCTAATCCCAAAAACATTCAGTACTTC | CASSPEGLAFSNPKNIQYF | TRBJ2-4 | TRBD2 | - | TRBV27
TGTGCCAGCTCACCTGGCGGGGTGTCTAACTATGGCTACACCTTC | CASSPGGVSNYGYTF | TRBJ1-2 | - | - | TRBV18
TGCAGTGCTAGAACCGGCACCTACGAGCAGTACTTC | CSARTGTYEQYF | TRBJ2-7 | - | - | TRBV20-1
TGTGCCAGCAGTGAAGCGCTGCGGGGTACCTACGAGCAGTACTTC | CASSEALRGTYEQYF | TRBJ2-7 | - | once | TRBV6-1
TGTGCCAGCAGCGGGGGCCTGGGGTCTGGAAACACCATATATTTT | CASSGGLGSGNTIYF | TRBJ1-3 | - | - | TRBV28
TGCAGCGCCGGGACAGGGGTAGAGACCCAGTACTTC | CSAGTGVETQYF | TRBJ2-5 | TRBD1 | - | TRBV29-1
TGTGCCAGCAGCTTAGAGGCTGAAGCTTTCTTT | CASSLEAEAFF | TRBJ1-1 | - | few | TRBV7-9
TGTGCCAGCACCCGGGGGGGGCGGGGGTCCTCCTACGAGCAGTACTTC | CASTRGGRGSSYEQYF | TRBJ2-7 | TRBD2 | - | TRBV7-7
TGTGCCAGCAGCTCCCTCCCAGATACGCAGTATTTT | CASSSLPDTQYF | TRBJ2-3 | - | - | TRBV7-2
TGCAGCGTTGGAGGGCGTAGCATCAGACAAGAGACCCAGTACTTC | CSVGGRSIRQETQYF | TRBJ2-5 | - | - | TRBV29-1
TGTGCCAGCAGTTCATCCGCAGCGGGGTCCTACGAGCAGTACTTC | CASSSSAAGSYEQYF | TRBJ2-7 | TRBD2 | - | TRBV27
TGTGCCAGCAGCCTCCTGGAGGATAATTCACCCCTCCACTTT | CASSLLEDNSPLHF | TRBJ1-6 | - | - | TRBV14